This TCR beta chain was captured by sequencing in a study of CD8+CD57+ T cells in acquired aplastic anemia. For the study at large: CD4+ and CD8+ cells, once sorted, gave DNA averaging about 3 ug. Whole-study results and caveats: Patients and controls turned out to have approximately 29 CD8+ CDR3 sequences in common.

About this clonotype itself: Its antigen is currently unknown.

CDR3 and TCR beta VDJ profiling relied on genomic DNA as the template. Using its own MiXCR run on the reads, TCRdb lists one record per CDR3 protein. Of 250,000 to 300,000 distinct CDR3 sequences listed, approximately 58% are singletons. Between the trimmed V and J ends, which lost 6 bases and 14 bases, there was a span of 17 bases. The CDR3 spans 13 residues. CDR1 is SGHNT and CDR2 is YENEEA in the germline V gene. An expansion of CD8+CD57+ cells by flow cytometry had been shown in patients chosen for sequencing. As a group, the patients uniformly had severe acquired aplastic anemia. The material sequenced was sorted CD4+, CD8+, or CD8+CD57+ T cells (not recorded which) from PBMCs. The sequence derives from a human donor with aplastic anemia. The chain joins TRBV11-3 to TRBJ1-6, with D uncertain. The CDR3, as DNA: TGTGCCAGCAGTTTATCCCCAGAACGGTCCCTCCACTTT. This encodes CASSLSPERSLHF.